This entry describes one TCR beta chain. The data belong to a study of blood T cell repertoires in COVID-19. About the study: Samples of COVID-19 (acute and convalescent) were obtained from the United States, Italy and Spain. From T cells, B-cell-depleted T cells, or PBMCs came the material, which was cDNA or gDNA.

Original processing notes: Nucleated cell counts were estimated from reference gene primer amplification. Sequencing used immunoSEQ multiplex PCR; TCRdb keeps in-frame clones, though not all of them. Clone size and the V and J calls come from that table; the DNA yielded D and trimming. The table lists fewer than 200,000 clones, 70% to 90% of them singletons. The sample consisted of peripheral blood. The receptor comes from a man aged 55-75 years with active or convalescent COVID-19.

The CDR3 here is CASSFSSGGAYEQYF. In DNA form, the CDR3 reads TGTGCCAGCAGCTTTTCCAGCGGGGGGGCCTACGAGCAGTACTTC. This chain uses TRBV7-2 with TRBJ2-7, with 10 positions matching TRBD2. The CDR3 is 15 amino acids. Germline loops: CDR1 SGHTA, CDR2 FQGNSA. J was trimmed by 2 bases and V by 3 bases; bases with no gene match: 4.